The 4 T cell receptor beta chains given below trace back to one sample, sequenced in a study of yellow fever vaccine responses in identical twins. One entry per CDR3 protein, called by TCRdb with MiXCR from the RT-PCR reads. The table lists about 19,000 distinct CDR3 sequences, about 65% of them singletons. The material was T cells from blood (PBMCs), unsorted or a sorted subset (not recorded which), obtained before or after yellow fever vaccination (not recorded which). The origin of the receptors is a woman aged 18-35 years who received the yellow fever vaccine.

The chain combines TRBV11-1 with TRBJ2-7, with D tentatively TRBD1 (5 bases). CDR3 length equals 14 residues. V lost 3 bases to trimming and J lost 0 bases, with 9 bases between them. Per germline, CDR1 SGHAT and CDR2 FQDESV (reference sequence). This chain's CDR3 is CASSLRQGSYEQYF. CDR3 DNA sequence: TGTGCCAGCAGCTTGAGGCAGGGCTCCTACGAGCAGTACTTC.

The chain links TRBV12-3 or TRBV12-4 to TRBJ1-6; 10 nucleotides align to TRBD1. This CDR3 spans 14 amino acids. The ends lost 7 bases at V and 11 bases at J; junction bases unmatched: 8. The DNA of the CDR3 is TGTGCCAGCAACTTCGGGACAGGGGAGGCACCCCTCCACTTT. Protein: CASNFGTGEAPLHF.

V and J are TRBV6-1 and TRBJ2-1, with TRBD2 matching over 8 bases. The CDR3 is 15 residues long. Germline V gene data show CDR1 as MNHNS and CDR2 as SASEGT. V gave up 5 bases and J gave up 4 bases; unmatched junction bases: 7. CDR3 amino acids: CASSTTSGLYNEQFF. As DNA, the CDR3 is TGTGCCAGCAGTACAACTAGCGGTTTATACAATGAGCAGTTCTTC.

This clonotype has a single count. V gene TRBV18 combines with J gene TRBJ2-1; D could derive from TRBD1 or TRBD2 (5 bases each). The germline V gene encodes CDR1 KGHSH and CDR2 LQKENI. The ends were cut back, 5 bases at V and 9 bases at J, with 23 bases in the middle. The CDR3 contains 16 residues. CDR3 bases: TGTGCCAGCTCAAGGACCCCTCGTTCGGGGCACTCTGAGCAGTTCTTC. Amino acid sequence: CASSRTPRSGHSEQFF.